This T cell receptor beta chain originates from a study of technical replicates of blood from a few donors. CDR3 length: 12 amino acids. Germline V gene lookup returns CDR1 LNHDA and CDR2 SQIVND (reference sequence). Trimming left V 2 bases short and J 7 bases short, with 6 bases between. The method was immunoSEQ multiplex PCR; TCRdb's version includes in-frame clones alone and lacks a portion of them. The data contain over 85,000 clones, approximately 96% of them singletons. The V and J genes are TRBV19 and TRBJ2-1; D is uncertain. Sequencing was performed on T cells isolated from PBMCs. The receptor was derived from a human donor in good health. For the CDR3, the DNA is TGTGCCAGTAGTATACCCGGGAATGAGCAGTTCTTC. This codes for CASSIPGNEQFF. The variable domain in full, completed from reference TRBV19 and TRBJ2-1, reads DGGITQSPKYLFRKEGQNVTLSCEQNLNHDAMYWYRQDPGQGLRLIYYSQIVNDFQKGDIAEGYSVSREKKESFPLTVTSAQKNPTAFYLCASSIPGNEQFFGPGTRLTVL.